Shown below are 21 T cell receptor beta chains from a single sample sequenced in a study of blood T cells in healthy people across ages. PCR was performed a second time for about 6 to 11 cycles using a sample-barcoded 5' primer and a J-beta primer mix. One entry per CDR3 protein results from TCRdb running MiXCR on the 5' RACE reads. Of fewer than 2,000,000 distinct CDR3 sequences in the sample, roughly 43% were seen once. Sequencing was done on a sample of blood. Source of these receptors: a human donor in good health.

This clonotype was seen just once. V gene TRBV5-6 combines with J gene TRBJ2-4; D ambiguous. This CDR3 contains 13 residues. The germline V gene has CDR1 SGHDT and CDR2 YYEEEE. The ends were cut back, 5 bases at V and 11 bases at J, with 17 bases in the middle. Here the CDR3 reads CASSVEPPTFQYF. DNA of the CDR3: TGTGCCAGCAGTGTCGAACCGCCAACTTTTCAGTACTTC.

This clonotype was seen more than once but under ten times. The chain employs TRBV18 and TRBJ2-7; possibly TRBD1 for D (7 bases). Germline assignment: CDR1 KGHSH and CDR2 LQKENI. The CDR3 runs 13 residues. Trimming shortened V by 10 bases and J by 7 bases, and 20 bases separated the two germline ends. The DNA of the CDR3 is TGTGCCACCGCACGACAGGGCCGGGAGGAGCAGTACTTC. It is translated as CATARQGREEQYF.

The chain links TRBV4-1 to TRBJ1-2; the D is unclear. This CDR3 region has 16 residues. Germline V lookup: CDR1 MGHRA, CDR2 YSYEKL. V lost 6 bases and J lost 4, with 21 bases in between. DNA of the CDR3: TGCGCCAGCAGTCCCGAACTACGACATCAGTTCTATGGCTACACCTTC. It encodes CASSPELRHQFYGYTF.

This clonotype has more than one count but fewer than ten. This chain links TRBV6-6 with TRBJ1-2, with TRBD1 identical over 9 bases. Germline CDR1 is MNHNY and CDR2 is SVGAGI (reference sequence). The CDR3 extends over 14 amino acids. J was trimmed by 7 bases and V by 6 bases; bases with no gene match: 9. CDR3 coding DNA: TGTGCCAGCAGCCACCGGGACAGGGTGATTGGCTACACCTTC. This codes for CASSHRDRVIGYTF.

The chain employs TRBV12-3 or TRBV12-4 and TRBJ2-3, with no clear D. This CDR3 has 12 amino acids. V gave up 3 bases and J gave up 7 bases, with 8 bases separating them. CDR3 protein: CASSFGRHTQYF. For the CDR3, the DNA is TGTGCCAGCAGTTTCGGGCGTCATACGCAGTATTTT.

The V and J genes are TRBV25-1 and TRBJ1-2, with D possibly TRBD1 on 6 matching bases. With 11 bases removed from V and 6 bases from J, the gap between germline ends came to 16 bases. The CDR3 is 12 amino acids. The V gene's germline CDR1 is MGHDK and CDR2 SYGVNS. CDR3 nucleotide sequence: TGTGCCTCCCATTGGGGGGCTGATGGCTACACCTTC. This translates into CASHWGADGYTF.

This clonotype was observed a handful of times. The chain links TRBV7-2 to TRBJ2-5; a possible D gene is TRBD2 (6 bases). Germline V CDR1 and CDR2: SGHTA, FQGNSA. The V gene lost 1 base and the J gene lost 11 bases, with 23 bases spanning the gap. The CDR3 loop spans 16 amino acids. The CDR3 nucleotides are TGTGCCAGCAGCTTAGAATTTGCGGGGATACCTTACGGGCAGTACTTC. It translates to CASSLEFAGIPYGQYF. Filled out from reference TRBV7-2 and TRBJ2-5, the complete variable domain reads GAGVSQSPSNKVTEKGKDVELRCDPISGHTALYWYRQSLGQGLEFLIYFQGNSAPDKSGLPSDRFSAERTGGSVSTLTIQRTQQEDSAVYLCASSLEFAGIPYGQYFGPGTRLLVL.

The chain has TRBV27 and TRBJ2-1, with D tentatively TRBD1 or TRBD2 (5 bases each). Per germline, CDR1 MNHEY and CDR2 SMNVEV (reference sequence). CDR3 length: 16 residues. Deletions cut 4 bases from V and 8 bases from J, with 21 bases between. CDR3 coding DNA: TGTGCCAGCAGTTCGAACCGTTTCGGGGCAAAGGATGAGCAGTTCTTC. This gives the protein CASSSNRFGAKDEQFF.

The CDR3, as DNA: TGTGCCAGCAGCCGGACAGGGGGAGGGTCCTACGAGCAGTACTTC. It is translated as CASSRTGGGSYEQYF. The V and J genes are TRBV7-2 and TRBJ2-7; 10 bases agree with TRBD1. V dropped 5 bases and J dropped 1; count of bases not matched to a gene: 5. The germline V gene encodes CDR1 SGHTA and CDR2 FQGNSA. This CDR3 region has 15 residues. The variable domain in full, completed from reference TRBV7-2 and TRBJ2-7, reads GAGVSQSPSNKVTEKGKDVELRCDPISGHTALYWYRQSLGQGLEFLIYFQGNSAPDKSGLPSDRFSAERTGGSVSTLTIQRTQQEDSAVYLCASSRTGGGSYEQYFGPGTRLTVT.

The chain couples TRBV5-1 to TRBJ2-1, with D perhaps matching TRBD2 (6 bases). This CDR3 is built from 15 residues. Trimming shortened V by 5 bases and J by 10 bases, and 22 bases separated the two germline ends. The germline CDR1 and CDR2 sequences are SGHRS and YFSETQ. The CDR3: CASSSTGTAFLEQFF. The CDR3 DNA reads as TGCGCCAGCAGTTCTACCGGGACTGCCTTCTTGGAGCAGTTCTTC. Looking up the rest from reference TRBV5-1 and TRBJ2-1 gives the full variable domain: KAGVTQTPRYLIKTRGQQVTLSCSPISGHRSVSWYQQTPGQGLQFLFEYFSETQRNKGNFPGRFSGRQFSNSRSEMNVSTLELGDSALYLCASSSTGTAFLEQFFGPGTRLTVL.

V is TRBV29-1 and J is TRBJ1-4; 9 positions agree with TRBD1. The CDR3 extends over 15 amino acids. V lost 6 bases to trimming and J lost 6 bases; unmatched junction nucleotides: 11. CDR1 and CDR2 (germline): SQVTM, ANQGSEA. This CDR3 reads CSVRTNRGRYEKLFF. In DNA, the CDR3 is TGCAGCGTCCGAACAAACAGGGGGCGTTATGAAAAACTGTTTTTT.

This clonotype was counted between two and nine times. V gene TRBV5-8 combines with J gene TRBJ1-2, with D possibly being TRBD1 (5 bases). Germline V gene lookup returns CDR1 SGHTS and CDR2 YDEGEE. CDR3 length: 15 residues. The V gene lost 2 bases and the J gene lost 7 bases, with 18 bases spanning the gap. This CDR3 reads CASSFEGRHLGGYTF. Here the CDR3 DNA reads TGTGCCAGCAGCTTTGAGGGGCGCCACCTGGGTGGCTACACCTTC.

This sequence joins TRBV7-9 and TRBJ2-7; 15 bases are shared with TRBD2. This CDR3 is built from 19 residues. From germline, CDR1 is SEHNR and CDR2 FQNEAQ (reference sequence). Germline trimming cut 6 bases from V and 1 base from J; bases unmatched to any gene: 13. CDR3 nucleotide sequence: TGTGCCAGCAGTTGGGGATGGACTAGCGGGGGGGATACTTCCTACGAGCAGTACTTC. Its translation: CASSWGWTSGGDTSYEQYF.

The chain employs TRBV3-1 and TRBJ1-1; no clear D gene. The CDR3 has 15 residues. The V end was cut by 1 base, the J end by 3 bases, with 12 bases between. The germline CDR1 and CDR2 sequences are LGHDT and YNNKEL (reference sequence). The CDR3 reads CASSQGAYHHTEAFF. The CDR3 DNA is TGTGCCAGCAGCCAAGGTGCCTACCATCACACTGAAGCTTTCTTT.

V usage is TRBV7-2 and J usage is TRBJ2-1; the match to TRBD2 covers 9 bases. This CDR3 comprises 15 residues. The ends lost 3 bases at V and 9 bases at J; junction bases unmatched: 9. In germline, CDR1 is SGHTA, CDR2 FQGNSA. The CDR3 nucleotides are TGTGCCAGCAGCTTGCGGGGGGGGATATTCAGTGAGCAGTTCTTC. It specifies CASSLRGGIFSEQFF.

The chain uses TRBV5-6 and TRBJ2-6; D is perhaps TRBD1 (6 bases). The CDR3 has 13 amino acids. Germline values: CDR1 SGHDT, CDR2 YYEEEE. Trimming left V 2 bases short and J 11 bases short, with 11 bases between. The CDR3 bases are TGTGCCAGCAGCTTCACCGGGACACACGTCCTGACTTTC. This codes for CASSFTGTHVLTF. The entire variable domain, with the rest obtained from reference TRBV5-6 and TRBJ2-6, is as follows: DAGVTQSPTHLIKTRGQQVTLRCSPKSGHDTVSWYQQALGQGPQFIFQYYEEEERQRGNFPDRFSGHQFPNYSSELNVNALLLGDSALYLCASSFTGTHVLTFGAGSRLTVL.

This clonotype has only a few counts. This chain connects TRBV4-3 to TRBJ2-7; no clear D. The V end lost 0 bases, the J end lost 2 bases, and 14 bases lay between the germline ends. This CDR3 spans 16 amino acids. Germline V lookup: CDR1 LGHNA, CDR2 YSLEER. CDR3 amino acids: CASSQEGPPQTYEQYF. The CDR3 coding sequence is TGCGCCAGCAGCCAAGAAGGTCCGCCACAGACCTACGAGCAGTACTTC.

This clonotype has only a few counts. The rearrangement uses TRBV5-5 and TRBJ1-1; 8 bases line up with TRBD1. J gave up 7 bases and V 4 bases, and 12 bases lay outside the gene matches. CDR1 and CDR2 from the germline V gene are SGHKS and YYEKEE (reference sequence). The CDR3 length is 15 residues. The DNA for the CDR3 is TGTGCCAGCAGCCGAAACCTTGACAGGGGACTTGAAGCTTTCTTT. Translation gives CASSRNLDRGLEAFF. The full variable domain, with the rest looked up from reference TRBV5-5 and TRBJ1-1, is DAGVTQSPTHLIKTRGQQVTLRCSPISGHKSVSWYQQVLGQGPQFIFQYYEKEERGRGNFPDRFSARQFPNYSSELNVNALLLGDSALYLCASSRNLDRGLEAFFGQGTRLTVV.

J is TRBJ1-2 and V is TRBV29-1, with 10 positions matching TRBD1. This CDR3 comprises 13 residues. The V gene end was trimmed by 7 bases and the J gene end by 3 bases; junction bases not matched to a gene: 5. Germline lookup yields CDR1 SQVTM and CDR2 ANQGSEA. The CDR3 DNA reads as TGCAGCGGGGGACAGGGGATTGACTATGGCTACACCTTC. Its translation: CSGGQGIDYGYTF.

At least ten counts were recorded for this clonotype. The genes are TRBV12-3 or TRBV12-4 and TRBJ2-1; no clear D. The length of the CDR3 is 12 residues. The germline V and J ends were trimmed by 2 bases and 8 bases, with 7 bases remaining between them. The CDR3 bases are TGTGCCAGCAGTTTAAGGGTGGATGAGCAGTTCTTC. This gives the protein CASSLRVDEQFF.

J is TRBJ1-1 and V is TRBV7-6; weak D call: TRBD1 (5 bases). The V and J ends lost 7 bases and 4 bases respectively, with 22 bases between them. Germline CDR1 SGHVS, CDR2 FNYEAQ. The CDR3 loop spans 16 amino acids. CDR3 sequence (DNA): TGTGCCAGCACCGACAGCCCCGTCACCGGGGTCACTGAAGCTTTCTTT. Amino acids: CASTDSPVTGVTEAFF.